These 32 T cell receptor beta chains originate from one sample sequenced in a study of shared clonotypes between healthy human individuals. Assay used: immunoSEQ multiplex PCR; TCRdb lists only in-frame clones, some missing. Of some 2,500,000 clones listed, approximately 94% are singletons. Sequenced sample: naive CD4+ T cells from PBMCs. Subset given: CD45RA+ positively selected. All receptors derive from a man in his late teens or twenties in good health. Some clones in this sample may be carry-over from other donors' samples.

The chain couples TRBV28 to TRBJ2-7; 8 nucleotides line up with TRBD2. Germline-derived CDR1 and CDR2 are MDHEN and SYDVKM. The CDR3 has 17 amino acids. V lost 3 bases, J lost 1 base, and 11 bases stayed unmatched. CDR3 amino acids: CASSLGVAGPDSYEQYF. DNA of the CDR3: TGTGCCAGCAGTTTGGGAGTAGCGGGACCGGATTCCTACGAGCAGTACTTC.

This clone has more than one count but fewer than ten. The chain joins TRBV30 to TRBJ1-5, with D unresolved. The length of the CDR3 is 13 residues. Germline loops: CDR1 GTSNPN, CDR2 SVGIG (reference sequence). Trimming shortened V by 0 bases and J by 3 bases, and 6 bases separated the two germline ends. CDR3 DNA: TGTGCCTGGAGTGTACTGGACAATCAGCCCCAGCATTTT. Amino acid sequence: CAWSVLDNQPQHF.

The chain carries TRBV7-3 and TRBJ2-7; D perhaps matches TRBD2 (5 bases). This CDR3 has 16 residues. In germline, CDR1 is SGHTA, CDR2 FQGTGA. V gave up 6 bases and J gave up 2 bases, with 20 bases separating them. The CDR3 nucleotides read TGTGCCAGCAGTTTTATGGGCGGGCGAGTTCCCTACGAGCAGTACTTC. Its protein product is CASSFMGGRVPYEQYF.

This chain joins TRBV9 and TRBJ1-3, with D uncertain. The V end lost 0 bases, the J end lost 2 bases, and 9 bases lay between the germline ends. Germline CDR1 reads SGDLS; CDR2 reads YYNGEE. The CDR3 loop spans 15 amino acids. The CDR3 sequence is CASSVEPTTGNTIYF. The CDR3 region has the DNA TGTGCCAGCAGCGTAGAGCCGACAACTGGAAACACCATATATTTT.

Points on this clone: This sample includes further DNA sequences coding for the same CDR3. The CDR3, as DNA: TGCAGTGCCCCGAGGGACGAGCAGTACTTC. Translated: CSAPRDEQYF. The chain recombines TRBV20-1 with TRBJ2-5; tentative D call: TRBD2 (5 bases). The DNA end is more similar to TRBJ2-7, so the J call may be wrong. CDR1 is DFQATT and CDR2 is SNEGSKA in the germline V gene (reference sequence). The CDR3 has 10 amino acids.

The chain has TRBV15 and TRBJ1-1; D is perhaps TRBD1 (6 bases). Germline loops: CDR1 LNHNV, CDR2 YYDKDF (reference sequence). CDR3 size: 12 residues. V lost 8 bases and J 3 bases, leaving 10 bases between the germline ends. CDR3 protein: CATGGWDTEAFF. CDR3 in DNA: TGTGCCACCGGGGGCTGGGACACTGAAGCTTTCTTT.

The V and J genes are TRBV28 and TRBJ1-2; D gene uncertain. Trimming left V 6 bases short and J 2 bases short, with 13 bases between. CDR3 length: 14 amino acids. Looked up from germline, CDR1 is MDHEN and CDR2 is SYDVKM. The CDR3 spells CASSWTGKNYGYTF. The CDR3 DNA sequence: TGTGCCAGCAGCTGGACCGGGAAGAACTATGGCTACACCTTC.

V gene TRBV27 combines with J gene TRBJ2-5; 7 bases agree with TRBD2. V lost 3 bases, J lost 4 bases, and 5 bases stayed unmatched. CDR3 length: 14 residues. Germline CDR1 and CDR2: MNHEY and SMNVEV (reference sequence). CDR3 sequence: CASSLEGGAETQYF. The CDR3 DNA reads as TGTGCCAGCAGTTTGGAGGGAGGGGCAGAGACCCAGTACTTC.

This chain uses TRBV11-2 with TRBJ1-3; 8 bases map to TRBD1. After removal of 3 bases from V and 6 bases from J, the junction contained 4 bases not matched to a gene. The CDR3 is 14 residues long. Germline CDR1 reads SGHAT; CDR2 reads FQNNGV. The CDR3: CASSFRTGLNTIYF. The CDR3 DNA follows: TGTGCCAGCAGCTTCAGGACAGGGCTAAACACCATATATTTT.

The chain links TRBV7-2 to TRBJ2-3, with 9 bases fitting TRBD2. Germline V gives CDR1 SGHTA, CDR2 FQGNSA. V gave up 9 bases and J gave up 2 bases; unmatched junction bases: 6. This CDR3 has 14 amino acids. The CDR3 DNA follows: TGTGCCAGTGGGGCGGGAGGGTCCACAGATACGCAGTATTTT. As protein: CASGAGGSTDTQYF.

The chain is built from TRBV25-1 and TRBJ1-1; TRBD1 is a possible D gene (5 bases). The V end lost 6 bases, the J end lost 4 bases, and 21 bases lay between the germline ends. The CDR3 contains 16 residues. The germline CDR1 and CDR2 sequences are MGHDK and SYGVNS. CDR3 DNA: TGTGCCAGCAGACAAACACCCGGGGGGGGGAGCACTGAAGCTTTCTTT. Protein sequence: CASRQTPGGGSTEAFF.

This clone was counted between two and nine times. The chain uses TRBV28 and TRBJ1-2, with D perhaps TRBD1 (6 bases). Germline CDR1 and CDR2: MDHEN and SYDVKM. Trimming stripped 4 bases from V and 6 bases from J, with 12 bases between. The CDR3 spans 13 residues. CDR3 DNA: TGTGCCAGCAGTTCCCCCTACAGGGATGGCTACACCTTC. This gives the protein CASSSPYRDGYTF.

The rearrangement links TRBV7-3 to TRBJ1-3; perhaps TRBD1 as D (6 bases). The CDR3 sequence is 16 residues long. V was clipped by 0 bases and J by 0 bases, with 9 bases between them. The V gene's germline CDR1 is SGHTA and CDR2 FQGTGA. CDR3 protein: CASSLTATGSGNTIYF. The CDR3 DNA reads as TGTGCCAGCAGCTTAACTGCGACAGGCTCTGGAAACACCATATATTTT.

A single count supports this clone. The V call is TRBV5-4, the J call TRBJ1-2; unclear D gene. The CDR3 totals 12 residues. CDR1 is SGHNT and CDR2 is YYREEE in the germline V gene (reference sequence). V was trimmed by 4 bases and J by 0 bases, leaving 4 bases between them. The CDR3 nucleotides read TGTGCCAGCAGCGTCCCTAACTATGGCTACACCTTC. It yields the protein CASSVPNYGYTF.

The chain links TRBV6-5 to TRBJ2-7; 8 bases fit TRBD1. With V trimmed by 6 bases and J by 0 bases, 7 bases remained unmatched. Germline CDR1 reads MNHEY; CDR2 reads SVGAGI. CDR3 length: 15 residues. The CDR3: CASSPDRVRSYEQYF. CDR3 coding DNA: TGTGCCAGCAGCCCGGACAGGGTACGCTCCTACGAGCAGTACTTC.

This clone has just one count. The chain combines TRBV10-3 with TRBJ2-3; D gene ambiguous. Germline loops: CDR1 ENHRY, CDR2 SYGVKD. Trimming removed 3 bases at V and 2 bases at J, with 6 bases between. CDR3 size: 13 residues. The CDR3 reads CAISDANTDTQYF. CDR3 nucleotides: TGTGCCATCAGTGACGCTAACACAGATACGCAGTATTTT.

This clone was recorded a few times. The gene calls are TRBV6-5 and TRBJ1-4; tentative D call: TRBD1 (5 bases). The CDR3 spans 15 residues. Trimming took off 5 bases at V and 3 bases at J, with 13 bases between the two ends. Germline V gene data show CDR1 as MNHEY and CDR2 as SVGAGI. CDR3 protein: CASSLGARANEKLFF. The DNA for the CDR3 is TGTGCCAGCAGTCTAGGGGCGCGGGCTAATGAAAAACTGTTTTTT.

The chain uses TRBV5-1 and TRBJ1-1; TRBD1 aligns across 12 bases. V dropped 0 bases and J dropped 5; count of bases not matched to a gene: 8. Germline-derived CDR1 and CDR2 are SGHRS and YFSETQ. The CDR3 has 17 residues. The CDR3 loop is CASSLVWDRGRRTEAFF. In DNA, the CDR3 is TGCGCCAGCAGCTTGGTCTGGGACAGGGGGCGCCGGACTGAAGCTTTCTTT.

The V gene is TRBV19, the J gene TRBJ2-5, with 8 positions matching TRBD2. V dropped 5 bases and J dropped 5; count of bases not matched to a gene: 7. The CDR3 runs to 14 residues. Germline assignment: CDR1 LNHDA and CDR2 SQIVND (reference sequence). The CDR3 DNA reads as TGTGCCAGTAGTGTCCTAGCGGGTTACGAGACCCAGTACTTC. It specifies CASSVLAGYETQYF.

This clone showed up just a few times. The V gene is TRBV5-4, the J gene TRBJ1-2; 8 bases agree with TRBD1. There are 13 residues in the CDR3. Trimming cost V 4 bases and J 5 bases; bases outside gene matches: 4. The germline V gene has CDR1 SGHNT and CDR2 YYREEE (reference sequence). The CDR3 DNA reads as TGTGCCAGCAGCACGGACAGGGAATATGGCTACACCTTC. The encoded protein is CASSTDREYGYTF.

The chain is built from TRBV5-6 and TRBJ1-5; the match to TRBD1 covers 7 bases. After removal of 0 bases from V and 9 bases from J, the junction contained 9 bases not matched to a gene. From germline, CDR1 is SGHDT and CDR2 YYEEEE. CDR3 length: 15 amino acids. The CDR3 reads CASSLGTGSPRPQHF. In nucleotides, the CDR3 is TGTGCCAGCAGCTTGGGGACAGGCTCACCACGGCCCCAGCATTTT.

This chain links TRBV29-1 with TRBJ1-2; TRBD1 aligns across 8 bases. The V segment lost 7 bases and the J segment 0 bases; nucleotides outside the gene matches: 10. The CDR3 runs to 15 residues. Germline values: CDR1 SQVTM, CDR2 ANQGSEA. DNA of the CDR3: TGCAGCGCAGGACAGGGAATGGCATCTAACTATGGCTACACCTTC. Its protein is CSAGQGMASNYGYTF. Drawing the rest from reference TRBV29-1 and TRBJ1-2, the complete variable domain is SAVISQKPSRDICQRGTSLTIQCQVDSQVTMMFWYRQQPGQSLTLIATANQGSEATYESGFVIDKFPISRPNLTFSTLTVSNMSPEDSSIYLCSAGQGMASNYGYTFGSGTRLTVV.

The V gene is TRBV5-1, the J gene TRBJ1-5; possibly TRBD1 for D (5 bases). V gave up 0 bases and J gave up 7 bases, with 11 bases separating them. The CDR3 has 14 residues. The germline V gene encodes CDR1 SGHRS and CDR2 YFSETQ. CDR3 in amino acids: CASSLEGTGQPQHF. The DNA for the CDR3 is TGCGCCAGCAGCTTGGAAGGGACTGGGCAGCCCCAGCATTTT.

This sequence joins TRBV4-2 and TRBJ2-2; TRBD2 is a possible D gene (5 bases). Trimming took 4 bases from V and 6 from J, leaving 18 bases between them. The germline gives CDR1 LGHNA, CDR2 YNFKEQ. The length of the CDR3 is 16 residues. CDR3: CASSPLARAAAGELFF. The DNA for the CDR3 is TGTGCCAGCAGCCCCTTAGCGAGAGCGGCGGCCGGGGAGCTGTTTTTT.

This chain connects TRBV5-1 to TRBJ2-7, with D uncertain. The CDR3 loop spans 16 amino acids. Trimming removed 4 bases from V and 2 bases from J, with 19 bases in between. The germline V gene has CDR1 SGHRS and CDR2 YFSETQ. CDR3 coding DNA: TGCGCCAGCAGCCCCCAAGGTTCTGACACGGCCTACGAGCAGTACTTC. Residues: CASSPQGSDTAYEQYF. Using reference TRBV5-1 and TRBJ2-7 for the parts outside the CDR3, the full variable domain is KAGVTQTPRYLIKTRGQQVTLSCSPISGHRSVSWYQQTPGQGLQFLFEYFSETQRNKGNFPGRFSGRQFSNSRSEMNVSTLELGDSALYLCASSPQGSDTAYEQYFGPGTRLTVT.

The chain couples TRBV19 to TRBJ2-5, with TRBD2 matching 13 bases. This CDR3 comprises 15 residues. Losses at the gene ends were 1 base for V and 5 bases for J; bases not matched to a gene: 1. Germline V CDR1 and CDR2: LNHDA, SQIVND (reference sequence). Here the CDR3 DNA reads TGTGCCAGTAGTATAGGGACTAGCGGGAGTGAGACCCAGTACTTC. Protein product: CASSIGTSGSETQYF.

About this clone: Germline and junction disagree at one end, which may indicate a read error. This sequence joins TRBV15 and TRBJ2-7; 8 bases map to TRBD1. The CDR3 consists of 15 residues. The germline CDR1 and CDR2 sequences are LNHNV and YYDKDF (reference sequence). The CDR3 sequence is CATSGRTGRSSEQYF. In DNA form, the CDR3 reads TGTGCCACCAGCGGCCGGACAGGGCGGTCCTCCGAGCAGTACTTC.

Here the CDR3 DNA reads TGTGCCAGCAGTCGGACACCTCCTGCGGATTCACCCCTCCACTTT. It yields the protein CASSRTPPADSPLHF. The chain couples TRBV6-5 to TRBJ1-6; the D gene is possibly TRBD1 (5 bases). The CDR3 has 15 amino acids. Trimming shortened V by 5 bases and J by 8 bases, and 16 bases separated the two germline ends. In germline, CDR1 is MNHEY, CDR2 SVGAGI.

J is TRBJ2-1 and V is TRBV18, with 8 bases that match TRBD1. Germline V gene sequence: CDR1 KGHSH, CDR2 LQKENI. Trimming at V came to 3 bases and at J to 5 bases, leaving 6 bases not matched to a gene. This CDR3 has 15 residues. The CDR3 protein is CASSPTGASNNEQFF. Written as DNA, the CDR3 is TGTGCCAGCTCACCGACAGGGGCCTCTAACAATGAGCAGTTCTTC.

The V and J genes are TRBV28 and TRBJ1-1; D is unresolved. Per germline, CDR1 MDHEN and CDR2 SYDVKM. CDR3 size: 14 residues. The V and J ends lost 4 bases and 0 bases respectively, with 9 bases between them. The CDR3 reads CASSWEGLNTEAFF. CDR3 sequence (DNA): TGTGCCAGCAGTTGGGAGGGATTGAACACTGAAGCTTTCTTT.

The chain joins TRBV7-2 to TRBJ2-1; D might be TRBD1 (5 bases). Between the trimmed V and J ends, which lost 3 bases and 7 bases, there was a span of 10 bases. CDR1 and CDR2 from the germline V gene are SGHTA and FQGNSA. The CDR3 length is 13 residues. The CDR3: CASSFWGPNEQFF. The CDR3 DNA follows: TGTGCCAGCAGCTTTTGGGGCCCTAATGAGCAGTTCTTC.

V gene TRBV9 combines with J gene TRBJ1-1, with D possibly matching TRBD1 (6 bases). The germline gives CDR1 SGDLS, CDR2 YYNGEE. The V gene lost 1 base and the J gene lost 7 bases, with 14 bases spanning the gap. The CDR3 spans 14 residues. CDR3 bases: TGTGCCAGCAGCGTAAGGGGGGAACCCCTTGAAGCTTTCTTT. Its protein product is CASSVRGEPLEAFF.